A selection of T cell receptor beta chains follows, all from one sample in a study of identical twins. TCRdb re-called the 5' RACE reads through MiXCR, storing one row per CDR3 protein. This repertoire shows fewer than 900,000 distinct CDR3 sequences, 15% to 20% found once; its top ten account for about an eighth. A further study also used this sample, focusing on T cells expressing NK-cell markers.

Sequencing was carried out using PBMCs. The receptor set was obtained from a woman younger than 35 in good health. Both conserved end residues are part of each CDR3. A D gene is named only where the DNA matches it firmly. Only part of the rows carry a size: once, few, many, or a class if the clone is expanded.

TRBV5-1	NA	TRBJ2-1	TRBD2	TGCGCCAGCAGCTTCCAACTGACTAGCCAGGGCAATGAGCAGTTCTTC	CASSFQLTSQGNEQFF
TRBV29-1	few	TRBJ1-1	NA	TGCGGAATCGGGGGGGTGGGGACTGAAGCTTTCTTT	CGIGGVGTEAFF
TRBV7-9	many	TRBJ1-4	TRBD1	TGTGCCAGCAGCCTGGGACAGGCTAATGAAAAACTGTTTTTT	CASSLGQANEKLFF
TRBV5-6	many	TRBJ1-6	NA	TGTGCCAGCAGCTTGGGGACGGTAAATTCACCCCTCCACTTT	CASSLGTVNSPLHF
TRBV5-1	NA	TRBJ2-3	NA	TGCGCCAGCAGCTTGAACGGCTTCACAGATACGCAGTATTTT	CASSLNGFTDTQYF
TRBV20-1	few	TRBJ2-6	NA	TGCAGTGCTGCACCCCTTCGCGGGGCCAACGTCCTGACTTTC	CSAAPLRGANVLTF
TRBV6-1	NA	TRBJ1-1	NA	TGTGCCAGCAGTAGGACGGGGCGCGTCGCTGAAGCTTTCTTT	CASSRTGRVAEAFF
TRBV20-1	few	TRBJ2-3	NA	TGCAGTGCGCGAGGGAACAATACGCAGTATTTT	CSARGNNTQYF
TRBV11-3	NA	TRBJ2-7	NA	TGTGCCAGCAGCTTACTCGGCGTCGGAATTTACGAGCAGTACTTC	CASSLLGVGIYEQYF
TRBV11-2	NA	TRBJ2-3	NA	TGTGCCAGCAGCTCTCCCTTCTGGCGCCGAAAAAGCACAGATACGCAGTATTTT	CASSSPFWRRKSTDTQYF
TRBV5-1	NA	TRBJ1-5	NA	TGCGCCAGCAGCAAAGGGGTGGGTGGAAATCAGCCCCAGCATTTT	CASSKGVGGNQPQHF
TRBV12-3/TRBV12-4	few	TRBJ1-6	NA	TGTGCCAGCAGGGCGGCCTATAATTCACCCCTCCACTTT	CASRAAYNSPLHF
TRBV20-1	NA	TRBJ1-2	NA	TGCAGTGCTAGAGATGGGCTCTATGGCTACACCTTC	CSARDGLYGYTF
TRBV12-3/TRBV12-4	NA	TRBJ2-1	NA	TGTGCCAGCAGTCCCCTCTTGGGAGCGGGCTCCTACAATGAGCAGTTCTTC	CASSPLLGAGSYNEQFF
TRBV7-9	few	TRBJ2-7	NA	TGTGCCAGCAGCTTTATCCTCGGAGGGGCGCCGGCCTACGAGCAGTACTTC	CASSFILGGAPAYEQYF
TRBV7-9	NA	TRBJ1-1	NA	TGTGCCAGCAGCCCAGATGCAGGGGCCGGCACTGAAGCTTTCTTT	CASSPDAGAGTEAFF
TRBV3-1	few	TRBJ2-2	NA	TGTGCCAGCAGCCAAGATCACGCCTCCCGGTCCGGGGAGCTGTTTTTT	CASSQDHASRSGELFF
TRBV7-6	many	TRBJ2-5	TRBD2	TGTGCCAGCAGCCTCCCCGGGACTAGATGGGAGACCCAGTACTTC	CASSLPGTRWETQYF